This TCR beta chain originates from a study of long-term antiretroviral therapy in people with HIV. Germline CDR1 and CDR2: MDHEN and SYDVKM. V lost 3 bases to trimming and J lost 3 bases, with 6 bases between them. The CDR3 extends over 12 amino acids. Samples were assayed with immunoSEQ v3.0 at survey level. Researchers set sequencing to target about 40,000-55,000 T-cell genomes per sample. Profiling relied on immunoSEQ multiplex PCR, and the TCRdb table lists in-frame clones only, not all of them. Here the sample spans some 25,000 clones, approximately 88% being singletons. V and J are TRBV28 and TRBJ2-7; unclear D gene. The TCR sequence derives from a young man with HIV. The source was unsorted PBMCs, collected approximately 4.3 years after starting antiretroviral therapy. The CDR3 loop is CASSFQNYEQYF. The CDR3 DNA is TGTGCCAGCAGTTTCCAGAACTACGAGCAGTACTTC.